The 5 T cell receptor beta chains reported below all come from one sample, sequenced in a study of blood T cell repertoires in COVID-19. The protocol was immunoSEQ multiplex PCR, while the TCRdb copy is restricted to in-frame clones and leaves out a portion. The repertoire holds roughly 200,000 clones, with 80% to 90% as singletons. Sequencing input: peripheral blood. The receptors here all came from a man in his 60s with acute or convalescent COVID-19.

This clone was detected only once. The genes are TRBV18 and TRBJ1-2, with 11 bases that match TRBD1. J gave up 4 bases and V 6 bases, and 4 bases lay outside the gene matches. Germline loops: CDR1 KGHSH, CDR2 LQKENI. The CDR3 is 14 amino acids. The CDR3 bases are TGTGCCAGCTCGCGGACAGGGGGCACCTATGGCTACACCTTC. Residues: CASSRTGGTYGYTF.

The CDR3 spells CASSQDQGGAQYF. In nucleotides, the CDR3 is TGCGCCAGCAGCCAAGACCAGGGAGGGGCCCAGTACTTC. J is TRBJ2-5 and V is TRBV4-3; 7 bases line up with TRBD2. The CDR3 is 13 residues long. Germline CDR1 and CDR2: LGHNA and YSLEER. With 0 bases clipped from V and 9 bases from J, the junction kept 4 bases outside the gene matches.

The chain combines TRBV5-5 with TRBJ1-5; D uncertain. CDR1 and CDR2 from the germline V gene are SGHKS and YYEKEE (reference sequence). Deletions cut 5 bases from V and 2 bases from J, with 11 bases between. The CDR3 extends over 14 amino acids. The CDR3 nucleotides are TGTGCCAGCAGACGGGAGGTCGGCAATCAGCCCCAGCATTTT. Encoded protein: CASRREVGNQPQHF.

This clone was counted a single time. The chain is built from TRBV2 and TRBJ2-1, with 7 positions matching TRBD2. J gave up 2 bases and V 1 base, and 2 bases lay outside the gene matches. The CDR3 extends over 15 amino acids. Germline V gives CDR1 SNHLY, CDR2 FYNNEI. CDR3 protein: CASSEEGRAYNEQFF. The CDR3 nucleotides are TGTGCCAGCAGTGAAGAGGGGAGGGCCTACAATGAGCAGTTCTTC.

The chain has TRBV27 and TRBJ2-1; 7 bases fit TRBD2. Germline CDR1 reads MNHEY; CDR2 reads SMNVEV (reference sequence). With V trimmed by 11 bases and J by 4 bases, 8 bases remained unmatched. This CDR3 contains 13 residues. CDR3: CAHCQREYNEQFF. The DNA for the CDR3 is TGTGCCCATTGCCAGCGGGAATACAATGAGCAGTTCTTC.